This T cell receptor (beta chain) was observed in a study of CD8 T cells in ankylosing spondylitis. Whole-study results and caveats: The study identified a TCR beta motif of about eight highly homologous variants that appeared characteristic of ankylosing spondylitis blood. Reported data indicate significant enrichment of disease-linked clones within matched ankylosing spondylitis synovial fluid. Certain motif variants had earlier been reported in reactive arthritis synovial fluid and blood.

The authors made TCR beta libraries by quantitative 5'-RACE with molecular barcodes. MiXCR, run by TCRdb on the 5' RACE reads, gives a single entry per CDR3 protein. The sample carries hundreds of thousands of distinct CDR3 sequences, more than 9.5% recorded once. This clonotype was detected only a few times. Its specificity is not known. The sequence derives from a male donor with ankylosing spondylitis. Sequencing used blood, either unsorted or a sorted T cell fraction (not recorded which).

The CDR3 sequence is CASSLYRGWVRETQYF. The CDR3, as DNA: TGCGCCAGCAGCTTGTACAGGGGATGGGTCAGAGAGACCCAGTACTTC. V gene TRBV5-1 combines with J gene TRBJ2-5, with TRBD1 identical over 7 bases. This CDR3 contains 16 residues. With 1 base clipped from V and 4 bases from J, the junction kept 10 bases outside the gene matches. Per germline, CDR1 SGHRS and CDR2 YFSETQ.